These 9 T cell receptor beta chains originate from one sample sequenced in a study of blood T cell repertoires in COVID-19. Clones were read by immunoSEQ multiplex PCR, and TCRdb kept only the in-frame ones, dropping some. This repertoire shows about 49,000 clones, approximately 86% found once; its top ten account for around 14%. Input material: peripheral blood. The receptors were sampled from a human donor in a cohort sampled during active COVID-19.

J is TRBJ2-1 and V is TRBV11-1, with 8 nucleotides matching TRBD2. Germline lookup yields CDR1 SGHAT and CDR2 FQDESV (reference sequence). Trimming cost V 4 bases and J 1 base; bases outside gene matches: 6. CDR3 length: 16 amino acids. The chain's CDR3 is CASSYLAGGSYNEQFF. CDR3 nucleotides: TGTGCCAGCAGCTATCTGGCGGGGGGATCCTACAATGAGCAGTTCTTC.

The CDR3 region has the DNA TGTGCCAGTACCTGGGGCATCCGCACAGATACGCAGTATTTT. Translating gives CASTWGIRTDTQYF. The chain is built from TRBV19 and TRBJ2-3; D may be TRBD1 (5 bases). This CDR3 contains 14 residues. Germline loops: CDR1 LNHDA, CDR2 SQIVND (reference sequence). Trimming shortened V by 7 bases and J by 1 base, and 12 bases separated the two germline ends.

The rearrangement links TRBV9 to TRBJ1-2; the match to TRBD1 covers 7 bases. Germline V gene lookup returns CDR1 SGDLS and CDR2 YYNGEE. This CDR3 spans 16 amino acids. Trimming removed 4 bases from V and 2 bases from J; junction bases left unmatched: 11. In DNA form, the CDR3 reads TGTGCCAGCAGCCCCCGGACAGGTTCCGTGAACTATGGCTACACCTTC. Translating gives CASSPRTGSVNYGYTF.

The chain joins TRBV30 to TRBJ1-5; no reliable D call. The V end was cut by 8 bases, the J end by 4 bases, with 18 bases between. This CDR3 comprises 14 residues. CDR1 and CDR2 from the germline V gene are GTSNPN and SVGIG (reference sequence). DNA of the CDR3: TGTGCCGCGGGGAATGGTCCGCGTAATCAGCCCCAGCATTTT. This gives the protein CAAGNGPRNQPQHF.

As concerns this clone: The final CDR3 position lacks the conserved phenylalanine or tryptophan, pointing to a likely read error. It is unclear where the CDR3 begins or ends on the DNA, so no DNA is shown, and the CDR3 is as TCRdb lists it. The CDR3 reads CSARDRGSTPI. The chain employs TRBV20-1 and TRBJ1-1; the DNA was not compared with TRBD1, the D call given in the table. Both ends counted, the CDR3 spans 11 residues. Germline V gene data show CDR1 as DFQATT and CDR2 as SNEGSKA (reference sequence).

The genes are TRBV3-1 (or the pseudogene TRBV3-2) and TRBJ2-2, with 9 bases matching TRBD1. CDR3 length equals 17 residues. Germline-derived CDR1 and CDR2 are LGHDT and YNNKEL (reference sequence). Trimming at V came to 2 bases and at J to 3 bases, leaving 7 bases not matched to a gene. The CDR3 DNA follows: TGTGCCAGCAGCCAATTGGACCGGGACAGGGACACCGGGGAGCTGTTTTTT. Translated: CASSQLDRDRDTGELFF.

The rearrangement links TRBV7-8 to TRBJ2-7; D is uncertain. Trimming removed 5 bases at V and 0 bases at J, with 8 bases between. CDR1 is SGHVS, CDR2 FQNEAQ, per germline. This CDR3 is 13 amino acids long. CDR3 DNA sequence: TGTGCCAGCAGCCCCAGAATCTCCTACGAGCAGTACTTC. It yields the protein CASSPRISYEQYF.

The rearrangement links TRBV6-6 to TRBJ2-3; 12 bases map to TRBD2. CDR1 and CDR2 from the germline V gene are MNHNY and SVGAGI (reference sequence). There are 14 residues in the CDR3. The V and J ends lost 7 bases and 6 bases, in that order; junction bases with no gene match: 5. The CDR3 sequence: CASKPSGGADTQYF. Written as DNA, the CDR3 is TGTGCCAGCAAGCCTAGCGGGGGGGCGGATACGCAGTATTTT.

About this clone: Distinct nucleotide sequences in the sample also encode this CDR3. This chain uses TRBV19 with TRBJ1-1, with D unresolved. V dropped 3 bases and J dropped 2 bases, with 13 bases sitting between them. Germline V gives CDR1 LNHDA, CDR2 SQIVND (reference sequence). The CDR3 has 15 amino acids. Written as DNA, the CDR3 is TGTGCCAGTAGTATTGTCGGCTCAGGAAACACTGAAGCTTTCTTT. Amino acid sequence: CASSIVGSGNTEAFF.